This T cell receptor (beta chain) stems from a study of PD-1 blockade in classical Hodgkin lymphoma. By share, this clone counts as medium-sized. Its antigen is as yet unknown. CDR1 and CDR2 from the germline V gene are SGHVS and FNYEAQ. The CDR3 consists of 12 residues. The ends were cut back, 5 bases at V and 11 bases at J, with 13 bases in the middle. Study-wide points: Baseline diversity was lower in partial responders and progressors than complete responders. Patients starting nivolumab less than 1 year after ASCT had lower diversity and were excluded from later analyses. Newly diagnosed patients were reported to start with lower TCR diversity than healthy donors.

Time point defined: cycle 4 day 1 (C4D1), after 6 weeks of nivolumab. In every patient, relapse followed autologous stem cell transplantation, while exposure to brentuximab vedotin differed. Best responses included complete response and partial response; otherwise, the best response was progressive disease. Profiling relied on immunoSEQ multiplex PCR, and the TCRdb table lists in-frame clones only, not all of them. This table has about 21,000 clones, about 68% appearing once. The sequenced sample was peripheral blood mononuclear cells (PBMCs), obtained before the fourth cycle of nivolumab. The sequence derives from a human donor with classical Hodgkin lymphoma. This rearrangement joins TRBV7-6 to TRBJ2-1; no clear D gene. The CDR3 loop reads CASSTDPMKQFF. For the CDR3, the DNA is TGTGCCAGCAGCACGGACCCCATGAAGCAGTTCTTC.